This T cell receptor (beta chain) was retrieved from a study of shared clonotypes between healthy human individuals. Across the whole study: Per donor, three plates held CD4 naive cells, three held CD4 memory, two held CD8 naive and one held CD8 memory.

Regarding the study as a whole: Estimated richness values were generally larger in naive subsets than in memory subsets. Few donors limited the genetic and exposure-history diversity represented.

Profiled with immunoSEQ multiplex PCR; TCRdb holds only in-frame clones, not every one. The top ten hold more than 0.5% of the sample, which has roughly 1,000,000 clones, around 78% seen once. The CDR3 has 12 residues. Trimming removed 7 bases from V and 11 bases from J, with 17 bases in between. Germline CDR1 SNHLY, CDR2 FYNNEI. Memory CD4+ cells were the fraction left after CD45RA+ naive selection. As concerns this clone: Its antigen is not known.

The chain joins TRBV2 to TRBJ1-1; no clear D gene. Sequences were obtained from memory CD4+ T cells from PBMCs. Subset indicated: CD45RA-negative fraction. The sequence came from a man in his late teens or twenties in good health. Some clones in this sample may be carry-over from other donors' samples. The CDR3, as DNA: TGTGCCAGCACTGAGATATTCCCAAGGGCTTTCTTT. Amino acid sequence: CASTEIFPRAFF. Full variable domain (outside the CDR3, taken from reference TRBV2 and TRBJ1-1): EPEVTQTPSHQVTQMGQEVILRCVPISNHLYFYWYRQILGQKVEFLVSFYNNEISEKSEIFDDQFSVERPDGSNFTLKIRSTKLEDSAMYFCASTEIFPRAFFGQGTRLTVV.